This TCR beta chain was sequenced in a study of blood T cell repertoires in COVID-19. Study-level background: The analysed material was cDNA or gDNA that came from T cells, B-cell-depleted T cells, or PBMCs.

Enrolment of Seattle patients took place during active infection, and they were followed longitudinally. Sequencing used immunoSEQ multiplex PCR; TCRdb keeps in-frame clones, though not all of them. The profile covers a few hundred thousand clones, with roughly 90% appearing a single time and 2.1% taken by the ten largest. CDR3 length: 16 amino acids. V lost 2 bases and J lost 5; bases outside the gene matches: 11. Germline V gene lookup returns CDR1 SEHNR and CDR2 FQNEAQ (reference sequence). The chain joins TRBV7-9 to TRBJ1-1; 7 bases agree with TRBD1. Sequencing was carried out using peripheral blood. The receptor was isolated from an older woman with COVID-19, enrolled during active disease. The CDR3 nucleotides read TGTGCCAGCAGCTTAAGGGCAGGGGGTAGGTGGACTGAAGCTTTCTTT. It yields the protein CASSLRAGGRWTEAFF.